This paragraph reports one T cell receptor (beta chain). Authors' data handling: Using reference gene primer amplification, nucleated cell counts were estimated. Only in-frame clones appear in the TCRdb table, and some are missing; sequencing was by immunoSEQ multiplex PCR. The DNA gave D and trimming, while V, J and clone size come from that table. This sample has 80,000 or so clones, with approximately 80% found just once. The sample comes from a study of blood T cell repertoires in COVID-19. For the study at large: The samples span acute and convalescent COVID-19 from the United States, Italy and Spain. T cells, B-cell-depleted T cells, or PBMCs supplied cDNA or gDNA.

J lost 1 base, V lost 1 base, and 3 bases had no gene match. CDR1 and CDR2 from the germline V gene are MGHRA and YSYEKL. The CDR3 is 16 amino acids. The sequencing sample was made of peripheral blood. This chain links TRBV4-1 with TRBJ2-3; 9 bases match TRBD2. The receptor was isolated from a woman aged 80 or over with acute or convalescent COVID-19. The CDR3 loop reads CASSQVWTSGTDTQYF. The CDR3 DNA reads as TGCGCCAGCAGCCAAGTGTGGACTAGCGGCACAGATACGCAGTATTTT.